At least ten counts were recorded for the clone carrying this T cell receptor (beta chain). A single record per CDR3 protein comes from TCRdb applying MiXCR to the reads. The sample includes 250,000 or so distinct CDR3 sequences, 29% of them seen just once. These data come from a study of kidney transplant recipient with SARS-CoV-2 infection. Germline CDR1 SGDLS, CDR2 YYNGEE. The V end was cut by 2 bases, the J end by 0 bases, with 12 bases between. The CDR3 is 16 amino acids. The TCR was taken from a young adult male patient who had COVID-19 and was a kidney transplant recipient. Some T cells may be provided by the graft donor. V gene TRBV9 combines with J gene TRBJ1-3; D may be TRBD1 (6 bases). This specimen was a blood sample, taken at baseline and on day 111 from a kidney transplant recipient. The CDR3 spells CASSVAGASSGNTIYF. The CDR3 DNA is TGTGCCAGCAGCGTTGCGGGGGCAAGCTCTGGAAACACCATATATTTT.